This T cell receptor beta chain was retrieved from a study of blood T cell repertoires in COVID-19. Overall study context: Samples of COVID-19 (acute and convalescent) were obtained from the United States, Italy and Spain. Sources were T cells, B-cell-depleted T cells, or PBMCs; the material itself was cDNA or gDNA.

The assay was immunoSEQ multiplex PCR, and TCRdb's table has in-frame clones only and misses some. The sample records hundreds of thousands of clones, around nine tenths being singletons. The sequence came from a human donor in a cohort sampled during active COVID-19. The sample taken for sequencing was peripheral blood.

CDR3 nucleotides: TGTGCCAGCACTCGGCTGGGGGGGAACACCATATATTTT. Translated: CASTRLGGNTIYF. J is TRBJ1-3 and V is TRBV5-4, with D tentatively TRBD1 (5 bases). The CDR3 covers 13 residues. CDR1 is SGHNT and CDR2 is YYREEE in the germline V gene (reference sequence). Trimming cost V 6 bases and J 7 bases, with 14 bases left between them.